This T cell receptor beta chain was observed in a study of OX40 agonist ivuxolimab in advanced cancers. For the study at large: Of mixed ages from 23 to 79 and averaging around 60 years, the group was approximately 84% male.

Study observations and caveats: Partial responders receiving 0.1-3.0 mg/kg showed among the lowest clonal expansion.

Using immunoSEQ multiplex PCR, the repertoire was profiled, and TCRdb retains in-frame clones only, with some absent. This sample has 42,000 or so clones; roughly 84% occur once, and the top ten carry around a fifth. V was clipped by 3 bases and J by 5 bases; unmatched bases: 7. The CDR3 is 15 residues long. Germline CDR1 MNHEY, CDR2 SMNVEV (reference sequence). Sampling of blood occurred at baseline, cycle 4 day 1, and cycle 7 day 1. Notes on this clone: The antigen is unknown.

The V gene is TRBV27, the J gene TRBJ2-3; 8 bases line up with TRBD1. This specimen consisted of CD4+ or CD8+ T cells sorted from blood, obtained in a trial of the OX40 agonist ivuxolimab. The receptor comes from an adult with an advanced solid tumor such as melanoma, head and neck, liver or kidney cancer. CDR3 sequence: CASSFWQGAKDTQYF. DNA for the CDR3: TGTGCCAGCAGTTTCTGGCAGGGGGCGAAAGATACGCAGTATTTT.